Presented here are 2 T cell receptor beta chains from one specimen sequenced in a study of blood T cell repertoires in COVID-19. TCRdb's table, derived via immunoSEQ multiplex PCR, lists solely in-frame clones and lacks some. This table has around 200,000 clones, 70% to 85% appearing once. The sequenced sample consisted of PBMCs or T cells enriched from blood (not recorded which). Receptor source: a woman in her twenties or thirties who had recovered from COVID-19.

DNA of the CDR3: TGTGCCAGGACCTTACAGAACATCTACGAGCAGTACGTC. Protein product: CARTLQNIYEQYV. This chain links TRBV6-4 with TRBJ2-7; the D is unclear. The CDR3 contains 13 residues. V was clipped by 9 bases and J by 3 bases, with 15 bases between them. Germline V gene data show CDR1 as MRHNA and CDR2 as SNTAGT.

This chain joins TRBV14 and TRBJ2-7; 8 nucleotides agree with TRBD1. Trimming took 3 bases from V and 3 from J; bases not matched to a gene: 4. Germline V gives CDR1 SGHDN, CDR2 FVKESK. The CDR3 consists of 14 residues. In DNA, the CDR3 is TGTGCCAGCAGCCACAGACAGGGGAACTACGAGCAGTACTTC. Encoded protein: CASSHRQGNYEQYF. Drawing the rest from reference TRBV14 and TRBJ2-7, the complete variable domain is EAGVTQFPSHSVIEKGQTVTLRCDPISGHDNLYWYRRVMGKEIKFLLHFVKESKQDESGMPNNRFLAERTGGTYSTLKVQPAELEDSGVYFCASSHRQGNYEQYFGPGTRLTVT.